This entry concerns a single T cell receptor beta chain. Its target antigen remains unknown. Base qualities were left out, and no much larger clone turns up one base away. This specimen belongs to a study of blood T cell repertoires in COVID-19 (dated by TCRdb to 2020 to 2022). The study in broad terms: The collaborator samples originated in the United States, Italy and Spain and spanned the acute and convalescent phases of COVID-19. The samples were drawn from two sources: the first 160 participants of the ongoing ImmuneRACE study, and 1,200 or so subjects contributed by 6 global collaborators. The repertoires were made available in a free public database intended to serve as a resource for research on the immune response to SARS-CoV-2. Sample metadata almost always included a de-identified subject ID, COVID-19 status, age in years and sex. Deeply sampled blood TCRbeta repertoires from subjects exposed to, actively infected with, or recovered from COVID-19 were included in the dataset. HLA class I and class II types, where available, came from metadata supplied by the sample provider rather than from assay-based typing. The material from the prospective study consisted of cDNA or gDNA derived from T cells, B-cell-depleted T cells, or PBMCs. Broader findings and caveats from the paper: The amount of clinical and demographic metadata varied by source and participant and was provided uncurated.

TCRbeta CDR3 regions were amplified from genomic DNA using the immunoSEQ Assay, a bias-controlled multiplex PCR. As for the original processing: Nucleated cell counts per sample were estimated from amplification of reference gene primers within the assay. To quantify the absolute abundance of each unique TCRbeta CDR3 rearrangement, sequence reads were collapsed and filtered. For each sample, productive Simpson clonality was calculated as the square root of Simpson's diversity index across productive rearrangements. TCRdb holds this immuneACCESS table with in-frame rearrangements only. Some clones are missing; in checked studies, unresolved V genes explain under half, and the rest has no known cause. For V, J and clone size, that table is used; D and trimming come from the DNA. This sample lists about 150,000 clones; just over 85% were detected once. Around 3.3% of the sample lies in the top ten.

Relative to germline, V is missing 6 bases and J is missing 1 base, with 9 bases of the junction outside any gene match. Spanning cysteine to phenylalanine, the CDR3 consists of 17 amino acids. Only CDR3 DNA is held: 51 bases, read in frame from base 1. CDR1 and CDR2 are read off the germline V gene (reference sequence) as MNHNY and SVGAGI. Collaborating institutions collected whole blood in K2EDTA tubes following their own protocols. For TCRbeta analysis, collaborators shipped samples in one of three forms: frozen whole blood, isolated PBMCs, or DNA extracted from either of those sample types. The sequence came from an older man with acute or convalescent COVID-19. Specimen: peripheral blood. The rearranged segments are TRBV6-6 and TRBJ2-2, with TRBD2 identical over 9 junction bases. The nucleotides are TGTGCCAGCAGCCGACAACAGACTAGCGGGAACACCGGGGAGCTGTTTTTT. Its coded protein is CASSRQQTSGNTGELFF.